This passage covers 23 T cell receptor beta chains from one sample sequenced in a study of CD8 T cells in ankylosing spondylitis. TCRdb used MiXCR to reprocess the 5' RACE reads, holding one entry per CDR3 protein. Of about 360,000 distinct CDR3 sequences listed, about 14% are singletons. Sequenced input: blood, either unsorted or a sorted T cell fraction (not recorded which). These receptors originate from a male donor with ankylosing spondylitis or in good health (not recorded which).

CDR3 DNA: TGTGCCAGCAGCCTCCGAAAGGGGGGCAGCACCGGGGAGCTGTTTTTT. Encoded protein: CASSLRKGGSTGELFF. This chain connects TRBV3-1 to TRBJ2-2; possibly TRBD1 or TRBD2 for D (6 bases each). Trimming removed 4 bases at V and 4 bases at J, with 16 bases between. CDR1 LGHDT and CDR2 YNNKEL come from the germline V gene (reference sequence). CDR3 length equals 16 residues.

The CDR3 sequence is CASLGNEQFF. The CDR3 bases are TGTGCCAGCCTGGGGAATGAGCAGTTCTTC. V gene TRBV6-1 combines with J gene TRBJ2-1; D remains unclear. The CDR3 loop spans 10 amino acids. CDR1 and CDR2 from the germline V gene are MNHNS and SASEGT. The V and J ends lost 8 bases and 7 bases respectively, with 6 bases between them.

This chain uses TRBV19 with TRBJ2-5, with unresolved D. V lost 4 bases to trimming and J lost 2 bases, with 8 bases between them. There are 13 residues in the CDR3. Germline V CDR1 and CDR2: LNHDA, SQIVND (reference sequence). The CDR3, as DNA: TGTGCCAGTAGTAGGTCAACTCAAGAGACCCAGTACTTC. It is translated as CASSRSTQETQYF.

The table lists this clonotype with a few counts. CDR3 protein: CASSFVQGGNEQYF. The CDR3 region has the DNA TGTGCCAGCAGTTTTGTCCAGGGAGGGAACGAGCAGTACTTC. The chain recombines TRBV27 with TRBJ2-7; 7 bases are a match to TRBD2. The junction had 7 bases not matched to a gene; V was cut back by 3 bases and J by 5 bases. Germline V gene lookup returns CDR1 MNHEY and CDR2 SMNVEV (reference sequence). This CDR3 has 14 amino acids.

There are a few counts of this clonotype. The chain uses TRBV27 and TRBJ1-1, with TRBD1 matching 7 bases. Trimming at V came to 7 bases and at J to 3 bases, leaving 8 bases not matched to a gene. Germline V CDR1 and CDR2: MNHEY, SMNVEV (reference sequence). The CDR3 consists of 14 residues. CDR3 DNA sequence: TGTGCCAGCACGCGGACAGGTCGGGACACTGAAGCTTTCTTT. This gives the protein CASTRTGRDTEAFF.

This clonotype was found many times. J is TRBJ2-3 and V is TRBV7-2; D perhaps matches TRBD1 (5 bases). CDR1 is SGHTA, CDR2 FQGNSA, per germline. This CDR3 is built from 14 residues. V was clipped by 5 bases and J by 1 base, with 10 bases between them. The CDR3 DNA sequence: TGTGCCAGCAGCCCAGGGATGGGCACAGATACGCAGTATTTT. Residues: CASSPGMGTDTQYF.

The chain links TRBV5-1 to TRBJ1-1, with 8 bases fitting TRBD1. V lost 5 bases and J lost 6; bases outside the gene matches: 9. The germline CDR1 and CDR2 sequences are SGHRS and YFSETQ. The CDR3 loop spans 14 amino acids. In DNA, the CDR3 is TGCGCCAGCAGGTCCGGAGGACAGGGTCCTGAAGCTTTCTTT. This translates into CASRSGGQGPEAFF.

V and J are TRBV20-1 and TRBJ2-1; 16 bases match TRBD2. Looked up from germline, CDR1 is DFQATT and CDR2 is SNEGSKA (reference sequence). This CDR3 comprises 13 residues. Trimming removed 6 bases from V and 8 bases from J; junction bases left unmatched: 1. The chain's CDR3 is CSAGTSGRDEQFF. Written as DNA, the CDR3 is TGCAGTGCCGGGACTAGCGGGAGGGATGAGCAGTTCTTC.

This clonotype came up many times. CDR3 DNA: TGCAGCGTCTCTAGCGTCTCCTACAATGAGCAGTTCTTC. Translation: CSVSSVSYNEQFF. The gene calls are TRBV29-1 and TRBJ2-1; weak D call: TRBD2 (6 bases). The CDR3 spans 13 residues. Trimming removed 6 bases at V and 0 bases at J, with 9 bases between. Germline V gene data show CDR1 as SQVTM and CDR2 as ANQGSEA.

This clonotype was seen only a few times. The rearrangement joins TRBV5-1 to TRBJ2-2; the match to TRBD2 covers 15 bases. The CDR3 length is 15 residues. After removal of 3 bases from V and 7 bases from J, the junction contained 1 base not matched to a gene. CDR1 and CDR2 from the germline V gene are SGHRS and YFSETQ. The CDR3 loop reads CASSSGLAGGGELFF. CDR3 DNA: TGCGCCAGCAGCTCGGGACTAGCGGGAGGCGGGGAGCTGTTTTTT.

This clonotype was seen only once. CDR3 in amino acids: CASSLLAGGGRYEQYF. CDR3 nucleotides: TGTGCCAGCAGCTTACTAGCGGGAGGTGGCAGGTACGAGCAGTACTTC. The chain joins TRBV7-8 to TRBJ2-7; TRBD2 aligns across 11 bases. The CDR3 is 16 residues long. CDR1 is SGHVS and CDR2 is FQNEAQ in the germline V gene. Trimming at V came to 2 bases and at J to 4 bases, leaving 7 bases not matched to a gene.

This clonotype was seen a handful of times. The V call is TRBV13, the J call TRBJ1-3; a weak D match, TRBD1 (5 bases). Germline loops: CDR1 PRHDT, CDR2 FYEKMQ (reference sequence). Trimming shortened V by 7 bases and J by 9 bases, and 13 bases separated the two germline ends. The CDR3 is made up of 12 amino acids. The CDR3 reads CASTAGESTIYF. CDR3 bases: TGTGCCAGCACCGCGGGGGAAAGCACCATATATTTT.

The J gene is TRBJ2-2, the V gene TRBV11-2, with 11 bases that match TRBD2. The CDR3 contains 15 residues. V shed 5 bases, J shed 8 bases, and the junction held 7 bases outside the gene matches. Germline-derived CDR1 and CDR2 are SGHAT and FQNNGV. CDR3 nucleotide sequence: TGTGCCAGCAGCCCGGGACTAGCGGTTGGAGGGGAGCTGTTTTTT. Translated: CASSPGLAVGGELFF.

Here the CDR3 reads CASSYTLAAQETQYF. In DNA, the CDR3 is TGTGCCAGCAGTTACACACTAGCGGCTCAAGAGACCCAGTACTTC. The chain links TRBV6-2 or TRBV6-3 to TRBJ2-5; 8 bases are shared with TRBD2. The germline V gene has CDR1 MNHEY and CDR2 SVGEGT. The CDR3 sequence is 15 residues long. The V gene end was trimmed by 2 bases and the J gene end by 2 bases; junction bases not matched to a gene: 4.

The chain couples TRBV5-1 to TRBJ2-7; perhaps TRBD1 as D (6 bases). This CDR3 has 14 amino acids. Trimming took off 2 bases at V and 2 bases at J, with 11 bases between the two ends. The germline V gene encodes CDR1 SGHRS and CDR2 YFSETQ. CDR3 protein: CASSFDQGTYEQYF. CDR3 in DNA: TGCGCCAGCAGCTTTGATCAGGGGACCTACGAGCAGTACTTC.

This clonotype was counted between two and nine times. The rearrangement uses TRBV29-1 and TRBJ2-5; D is perhaps TRBD1 (5 bases). The germline V and J ends were trimmed by 4 bases and 5 bases, with 8 bases remaining between them. Looked up from germline, CDR1 is SQVTM and CDR2 is ANQGSEA. The CDR3 is made up of 11 amino acids. Here the CDR3 DNA reads TGCAGCGTTGGGAAGGGGGAGACCCAGTACTTC. As protein: CSVGKGETQYF.

This clonotype appeared a few times. CDR3 DNA sequence: TGTGCCAGCAGCCAACAACTAGCGGCGCAGTACTTC. It translates to CASSQQLAAQYF. The rearrangement uses TRBV12-3 or TRBV12-4 and TRBJ2-7; 8 bases line up with TRBD2. The CDR3 contains 12 residues. Trimming removed 6 bases from V and 9 bases from J; junction bases left unmatched: 7.

This clonotype showed up just a few times. V usage is TRBV9 and J usage is TRBJ1-4; TRBD1 aligns across 9 bases. Looked up from germline, CDR1 is SGDLS and CDR2 is YYNGEE. After removal of 4 bases from V and 8 bases from J, the junction contained 6 bases not matched to a gene. The CDR3 has 14 amino acids. The DNA of the CDR3 is TGTGCCAGCAGCCTGGACAGGGGCGGAGAAAAACTGTTTTTT. Translated, it gives CASSLDRGGEKLFF. Filled out from reference TRBV9 and TRBJ1-4, the complete variable domain reads DSGVTQTPKHLITATGQRVTLRCSPRSGDLSVYWYQQSLDQGLQFLIQYYNGEERAKGNILERFSAQQFPDLHSELNLSSLELGDSALYFCASSLDRGGEKLFFGSGTQLSVL.

This clonotype showed up just a few times. The V and J genes are TRBV20-1 and TRBJ1-2; no reliable D call. V was cut by 6 bases and J by 2 bases, with 13 bases left in between. Germline CDR1 reads DFQATT; CDR2 reads SNEGSKA (reference sequence). The CDR3 length is 13 residues. The CDR3 DNA follows: TGCAGTGCCGAGCACTCTTCCAACTATGGCTACACCTTC. Translating gives CSAEHSSNYGYTF.

The chain carries TRBV10-2 and TRBJ2-1, with 10 bases identical to TRBD2. V shed 10 bases and J 5 bases; nucleotides not matched to a gene: 11. The germline gives CDR1 WSHSY, CDR2 SAAADI. This CDR3 comprises 15 residues. CDR3 in amino acids: CATSSSGGSNNEQFF. Written as DNA, the CDR3 is TGCGCCACCTCGTCTAGCGGGGGTAGCAACAATGAGCAGTTCTTC.

This clonotype was counted between two and nine times. CDR3 sequence reads: CASSQDEWNYEQYF. The CDR3 DNA sequence: TGCGCCAGCAGCCAAGATGAGTGGAACTACGAGCAGTACTTC. This sequence joins TRBV4-1 and TRBJ2-7; no definite D call. The CDR3 length is 14 residues. Germline V lookup: CDR1 MGHRA, CDR2 YSYEKL. Trimming pared 0 bases from V and 3 bases from J, leaving 9 bases between.

There are a few counts of this clonotype. This rearrangement joins TRBV20-1 to TRBJ2-3; TRBD2 matches 9 bases. Unmatched junction bases numbered 9, after V lost 1 base and J lost 4 bases. CDR1 and CDR2 (germline): DFQATT, SNEGSKA (reference sequence). This CDR3 contains 16 residues. Here the CDR3 reads CSARGGRGIVADTQYF. Written as DNA, the CDR3 is TGCAGTGCTAGAGGCGGGAGGGGAATAGTGGCAGATACGCAGTATTTT.

This clonotype was counted only a few times. This chain uses TRBV20-1 with TRBJ2-2, with 10 bases lining up with TRBD2. The CDR3 is 16 residues long. The germline V gene has CDR1 DFQATT and CDR2 SNEGSKA (reference sequence). V lost 3 bases, J lost 0 bases, and 4 bases stayed unmatched. The CDR3 is CSARGTSESNTGELFF. As DNA, the CDR3 is TGCAGTGCTAGGGGGACTAGCGAATCGAACACCGGGGAGCTGTTTTTT.